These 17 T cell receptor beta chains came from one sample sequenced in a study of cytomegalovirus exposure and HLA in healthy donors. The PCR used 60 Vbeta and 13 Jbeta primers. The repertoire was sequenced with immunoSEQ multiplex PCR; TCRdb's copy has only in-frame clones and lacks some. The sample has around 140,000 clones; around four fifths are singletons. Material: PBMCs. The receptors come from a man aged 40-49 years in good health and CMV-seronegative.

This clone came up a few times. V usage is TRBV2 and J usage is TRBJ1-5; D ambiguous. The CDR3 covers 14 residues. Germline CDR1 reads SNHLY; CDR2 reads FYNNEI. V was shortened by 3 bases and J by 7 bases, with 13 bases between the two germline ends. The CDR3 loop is CASSEAGTIQPQHF. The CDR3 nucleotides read TGTGCCAGCAGTGAGGCGGGAACAATCCAGCCCCAGCATTTT.

The CDR3 DNA sequence: TGTGCCAGCAGCTTAGAGACGGACAGGGGTAAGAGAGATACGCAGTATTTT. Its protein is CASSLETDRGKRDTQYF. The chain is built from TRBV11-2 and TRBJ2-3, with 9 bases matching TRBD1. Germline-derived CDR1 and CDR2 are SGHAT and FQNNGV. Losses at the gene ends were 0 bases for V and 5 bases for J; bases not matched to a gene: 9. CDR3 length equals 17 residues.

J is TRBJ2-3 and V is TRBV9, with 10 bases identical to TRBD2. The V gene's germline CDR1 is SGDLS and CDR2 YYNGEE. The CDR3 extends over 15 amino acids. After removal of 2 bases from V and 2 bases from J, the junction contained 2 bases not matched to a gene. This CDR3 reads CASSVLAGDTDTQYF. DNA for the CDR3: TGTGCCAGCAGCGTCCTAGCGGGAGACACAGATACGCAGTATTTT.

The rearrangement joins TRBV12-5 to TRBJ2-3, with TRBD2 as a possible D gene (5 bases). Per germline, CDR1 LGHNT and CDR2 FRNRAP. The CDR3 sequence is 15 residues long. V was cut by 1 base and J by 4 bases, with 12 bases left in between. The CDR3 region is CASGLDGVVADTQYF. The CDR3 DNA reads TGTGCTAGTGGTTTGGACGGGGTGGTCGCAGATACGCAGTATTTT. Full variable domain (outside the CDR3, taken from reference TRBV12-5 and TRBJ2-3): DARVTQTPRHKVTEMGQEVTMRCQPILGHNTVFWYRQTMMQGLELLAYFRNRAPLDDSGMPKDRFSAEMPDATLATLKIQPSEPRDSAVYFCASGLDGVVADTQYFGPGTRLTVL.

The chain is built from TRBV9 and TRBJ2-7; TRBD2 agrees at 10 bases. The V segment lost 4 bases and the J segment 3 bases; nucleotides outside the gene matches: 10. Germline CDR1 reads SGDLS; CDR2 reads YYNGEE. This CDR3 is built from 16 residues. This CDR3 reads CASSLSSLAGFYEQYF. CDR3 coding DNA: TGTGCCAGCAGCCTCAGCTCACTAGCGGGATTCTACGAGCAGTACTTC.

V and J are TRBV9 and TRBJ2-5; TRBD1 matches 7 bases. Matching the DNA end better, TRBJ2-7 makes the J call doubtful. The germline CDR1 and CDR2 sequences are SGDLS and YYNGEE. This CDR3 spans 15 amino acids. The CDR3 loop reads CASSIQGQPFYEQYF. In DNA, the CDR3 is TGTGCCAGCAGCATCCAGGGACAGCCATTCTACGAGCAGTACTTC.

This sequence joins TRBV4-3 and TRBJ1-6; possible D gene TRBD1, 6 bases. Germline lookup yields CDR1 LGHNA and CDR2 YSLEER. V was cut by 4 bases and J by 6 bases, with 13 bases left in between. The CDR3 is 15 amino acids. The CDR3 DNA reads TGCGCCAGCAGCCCAAACGTACAGGGTAATTCACCCCTCCACTTT. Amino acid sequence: CASSPNVQGNSPLHF.

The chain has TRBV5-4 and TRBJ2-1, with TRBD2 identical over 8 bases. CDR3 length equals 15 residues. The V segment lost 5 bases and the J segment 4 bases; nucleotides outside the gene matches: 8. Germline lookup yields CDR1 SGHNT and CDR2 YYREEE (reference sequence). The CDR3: CASRPSGFGYNEQFF. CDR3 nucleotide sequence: TGTGCCAGCAGGCCTAGCGGGTTCGGGTACAATGAGCAGTTCTTC.

The CDR3 spells CASSLVGGSTDTQYF. CDR3 nucleotide sequence: TGTGCCAGCAGCTTGGTTGGGGGGAGTACAGATACGCAGTATTTT. V is TRBV5-5 and J is TRBJ2-3; D is perhaps TRBD2 (6 bases). Trimming cost V 0 bases and J 3 bases, with 11 bases left between them. Germline V lookup: CDR1 SGHKS, CDR2 YYEKEE (reference sequence). This CDR3 spans 15 amino acids.

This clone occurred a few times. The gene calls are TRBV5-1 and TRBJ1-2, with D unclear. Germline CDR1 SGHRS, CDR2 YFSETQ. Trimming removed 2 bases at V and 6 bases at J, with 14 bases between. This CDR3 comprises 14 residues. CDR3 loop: CASSFLTPGDGYTF. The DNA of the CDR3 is TGCGCCAGCAGCTTCCTGACACCTGGCGATGGCTACACCTTC.

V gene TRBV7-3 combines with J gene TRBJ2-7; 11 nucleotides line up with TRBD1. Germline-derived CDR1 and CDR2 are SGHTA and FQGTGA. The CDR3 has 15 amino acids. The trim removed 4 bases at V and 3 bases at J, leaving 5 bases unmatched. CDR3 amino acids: CASSWDRGWYYEQYF. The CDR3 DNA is TGTGCCAGCAGCTGGGACAGGGGGTGGTACTACGAGCAGTACTTC.

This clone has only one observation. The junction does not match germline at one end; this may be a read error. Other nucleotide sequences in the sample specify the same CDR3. CDR3 nucleotide sequence: TGCAGCGTCGAAGGTGGGGGGTCTAACAACGTCGCAGATACGCAGTATTTT. Protein: CSVEGGGSNNVADTQYF. J is TRBJ2-3 and V is TRBV29-1; D is perhaps TRBD2 (6 bases). CDR1 and CDR2 from the germline V gene are SQVTM and ANQGSEA. The CDR3 is 17 residues long.

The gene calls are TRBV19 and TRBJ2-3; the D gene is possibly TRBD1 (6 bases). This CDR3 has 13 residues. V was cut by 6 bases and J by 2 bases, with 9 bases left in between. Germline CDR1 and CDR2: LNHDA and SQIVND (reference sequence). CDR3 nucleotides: TGTGCCAGTAGCTGGGACACCACAGATACGCAGTATTTT. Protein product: CASSWDTTDTQYF.

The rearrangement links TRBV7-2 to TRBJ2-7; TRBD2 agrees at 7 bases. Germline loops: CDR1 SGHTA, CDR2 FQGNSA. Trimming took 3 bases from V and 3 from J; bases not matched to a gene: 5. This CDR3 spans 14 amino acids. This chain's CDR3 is CASSLASGLYEQYF. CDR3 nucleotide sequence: TGTGCCAGCAGCTTGGCTAGCGGACTCTACGAGCAGTACTTC.

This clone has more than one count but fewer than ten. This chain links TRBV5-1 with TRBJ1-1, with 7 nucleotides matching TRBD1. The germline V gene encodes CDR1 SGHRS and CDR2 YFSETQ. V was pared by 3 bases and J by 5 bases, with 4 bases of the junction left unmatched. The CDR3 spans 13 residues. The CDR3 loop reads CASSSGGRTEAFF. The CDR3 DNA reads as TGCGCCAGCAGCTCAGGGGGGAGGACTGAAGCTTTCTTT.

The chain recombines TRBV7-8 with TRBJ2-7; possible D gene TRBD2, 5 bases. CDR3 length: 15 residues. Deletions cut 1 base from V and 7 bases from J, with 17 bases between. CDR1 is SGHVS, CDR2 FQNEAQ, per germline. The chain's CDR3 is CASSLGPGSRVEQYF. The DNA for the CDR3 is TGTGCCAGCAGCTTAGGACCGGGATCTAGGGTGGAGCAGTACTTC.

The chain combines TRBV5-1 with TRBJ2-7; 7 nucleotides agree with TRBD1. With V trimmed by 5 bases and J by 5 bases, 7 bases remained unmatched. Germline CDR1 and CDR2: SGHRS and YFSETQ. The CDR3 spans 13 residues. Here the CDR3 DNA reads TGCGCCAGCAGAGGGGTAGGGGGCGACGAGCAGTACTTC. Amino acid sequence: CASRGVGGDEQYF.